This T cell receptor (beta chain) was identified in a study of T cells in Graves' hyperthyroidism and ophthalmopathy. RNA transcripts were the template for amplifying TCR beta CDR3 regions. HTBI primers were used for first-round RT-PCR of the TCR CDR3. MiXCR, run by TCRdb on the multiplex PCR reads, gives a single entry per CDR3 protein. The sample contains approximately 500,000 distinct CDR3 sequences, about 43% of which appear only once. Findings and limits, study-wide: Among thyroid clonotypes expanded above 0.001, most also appeared in blood.

Notes on this clonotype: What it binds is unknown.

Diagnoses were established using clinical symptoms, serum thyroxine and TRAb, thyroid ultrasound and orbital computed tomography. Sequencing input: peripheral blood or thyroid tissue (not recorded which). The sequence derives from a woman younger than 35 with Graves' hyperthyroidism.

The CDR3 spells CSARGGTANQPQHF. CDR3 bases: TGCAGTGCTAGAGGGGGGACAGCTAATCAGCCCCAGCATTTT. The chain carries TRBV20-1 and TRBJ1-5, with 7 bases aligning to TRBD1. CDR1 and CDR2 from the germline V gene are DFQATT and SNEGSKA (reference sequence). V was clipped by 1 base and J by 4 bases; unmatched bases: 4. The CDR3 is 14 amino acids.